Listed below are T cell receptor beta chains from one sample, sequenced in a study of T cells after yellow fever vaccination. Via MiXCR, TCRdb re-called the 5' RACE reads, giving one row per CDR3 protein. Seen here are around 260,000 distinct CDR3 sequences, about 5.2% observed once, and the top ten hold around 3.5%. The source was CD4+ T cells sorted from PBMCs, collected on the day of the yellow fever booster vaccination. Source of these receptors: a man between 18 and 29 years old who received the YFV17D yellow fever vaccine. Both conserved end residues are part of each CDR3. D genes are given only for firm matches. Rows may omit the clone size; those that give it use once, few, many or a size class.

J gene	V gene	clone size	D gene	CDR3 DNA	CDR3 protein
TRBJ2-5	TRBV27	few	.	TGTGCCAGCAGTCCCCGATGGGAGGCGGGGAGGGAGACCCAGTACTTC	CASSPRWEAGRETQYF
TRBJ2-5	TRBV20-1	.	.	TGCAGTGCTAGAGTTAGCACAGGCCAAGAGACCCAGTACTTC	CSARVSTGQETQYF
TRBJ2-3	TRBV6-5	.	.	TGTGCCAGCAGTTCTGGGGGCGGCCTCGGAACAGATACGCAGTATTTT	CASSSGGGLGTDTQYF
TRBJ1-5	TRBV12-3/TRBV12-4	few	TRBD1	TGTGCCAGCAGTTTAGGTCAGGGGGTGAATCAGCCCCAGCATTTT	CASSLGQGVNQPQHF
TRBJ2-5	TRBV12-3/TRBV12-4	few	.	TGTGCCAGCAGTCCCGACCTATGGGAGACCCAGTACTTC	CASSPDLWETQYF
TRBJ2-3	TRBV6-1	.	TRBD2	TGTGCCAGCAGTGCGACGGGGGGGCCAGGAGATACGCAGTATTTT	CASSATGGPGDTQYF
TRBJ1-2	TRBV27	few	.	TGTGCCAGCAGTTTCACAGGAGCGGGCTACACCTTC	CASSFTGAGYTF
TRBJ2-4	TRBV7-2	many	.	TGTGCCAGCGGCGAGGTAGCCAAAAACATTCAGTACTTC	CASGEVAKNIQYF
TRBJ2-5	TRBV7-2	.	.	TGTGCCAGCAGCTTAAGCCAAGGAGGACATGGGTACTTC	CASSLSQGGHGYF
TRBJ2-7	TRBV6-6	few	TRBD1	TGTGCCAGCGACAGGGGGCTTTCTTACGAGCAGTACTTC	CASDRGLSYEQYF
TRBJ2-1	TRBV7-2	many	TRBD2	TGTGCCAGCAGCTTAAGCGGGGGGCTCAATGAGCAGTTCTTC	CASSLSGGLNEQFF
TRBJ2-3	TRBV7-6	many	.	TGTGCCAGCAGCTTACCATTTCGGACGAGCACAGATACGCAGTATTTT	CASSLPFRTSTDTQYF
TRBJ1-6	TRBV29-1	.	.	TGCAGCGTTGAAGAACACAGGGTTGGCGGGTCGGCCTTTTTT	CSVEEHRVGGSAFF
TRBJ1-6	TRBV20-1	few	.	TGCAGTGCTAGAGATTCAGAACTGAGCTCCTATAATTCACCCCTCCACTTT	CSARDSELSSYNSPLHF
TRBJ2-1	TRBV7-2	few	.	TGTGCCAGCAGCTTAGTGGCGTCTTCCGGTGAGCAGTTCTTC	CASSLVASSGEQFF
TRBJ1-3	TRBV20-1	many	TRBD1	TGCAGTGCTAGCAGGGGGTTGGGTGGAAACACCATATATTTT	CSASRGLGGNTIYF
TRBJ1-1	TRBV20-1	.	.	TGCAGTGCTGGCCGGGACACAGCTTTCTTT	CSAGRDTAFF
TRBJ2-1	TRBV12-3/TRBV12-4	few	TRBD2	TGTGCCAGCAGTCACCGCGGGGGGGCATACAATGAGCAGTTCTTC	CASSHRGGAYNEQFF
TRBJ2-3	TRBV5-6	many	TRBD2	TGTGCCAGCAGCCCCTTAGCGGGGGGCACAGATACGCAGTATTTT	CASSPLAGGTDTQYF
TRBJ1-1	TRBV20-1	few	.	TGCAGTGCTAGAGGGGCAGGGGTTCTGAACACTGAAGCTTTCTTT	CSARGAGVLNTEAFF
TRBJ2-1	TRBV11-2	many	TRBD2	TGTGCCAGCACTACTAGCGGATACTCCTACAATGAGCAGTTCTTC	CASTTSGYSYNEQFF
TRBJ2-6	TRBV5-1	many	.	TGCGCCAGCAGCTTGCCTCCTAGCTCTGGGGCCAACGTCCTGACTTTC	CASSLPPSSGANVLTF
TRBJ2-7	TRBV12-3/TRBV12-4	few	TRBD2	TGTGCCAGCAGTTTCGGTAGGCTAGCGGGGGTGCCTTCCTACGAGCAGTACTTC	CASSFGRLAGVPSYEQYF
TRBJ2-2	TRBV9	.	.	TGTGCCAGCAGCGTAGTAGGGTATAGCACCGGGGAGCTGTTTTTT	CASSVVGYSTGELFF
TRBJ2-1	TRBV18	.	TRBD1	TGTGCCAGCTCACCGTTACGACAGGGGGCTTACAATGAGCAGTTCTTC	CASSPLRQGAYNEQFF
TRBJ2-2	TRBV12-5	.	TRBD2	TGTGCTAGTGGTATCTTCCTAGCGGGGACCGGGGAGCTGTTTTTT	CASGIFLAGTGELFF